The clone carrying this T cell receptor beta chain was detected many times. Its antigen is currently unknown. This sample stems from a study of response to subunit inactivated influenza vaccine. Study-level findings and limits: Every seasonal influenza vaccination brings in few new T cells, the authors suggested.

The CDR3 runs 13 residues. Germline assignment: CDR1 SQVTM and CDR2 ANQGSEA. Deletions cut 4 bases from V and 3 bases from J, with 12 bases between. TCRdb fed the RT-PCR reads into MiXCR, producing one record per CDR3 protein. Of some 500,000 distinct CDR3 sequences detected, more than 15% appear once; the ten largest clones hold less than 4%. The chain combines TRBV29-1 with TRBJ1-1; no definite D call. This material consisted of CD4+ T cells sorted from PBMCs, taken less than 30 months after vaccination. This receptor was identified in a man aged 50-75 years who received an inactivated influenza vaccine. The CDR3 loop reads CSVASRSHTEAFF. CDR3 sequence (DNA): TGCAGCGTTGCGTCACGAAGCCACACTGAAGCTTTCTTT.